One sample yielded the 26 T cell receptor beta chains listed below, sequenced in a study of T cell responses to AZD1222 COVID-19 vaccine. The table came from immunoSEQ multiplex PCR; TCRdb's copy has only in-frame clones and leaves some out. The table records under 150,000 clones, about 82% of them present only once. The sample consisted of peripheral blood, taken 28 days after the second dose of the MenACWY control vaccine. Receptors originate from an adult who received the MenACWY meningococcal vaccine as a control.

V gene TRBV27 combines with J gene TRBJ1-1; D possibly corresponds to TRBD1 (6 bases). Per the germline V gene, CDR1 is MNHEY and CDR2 is SMNVEV (reference sequence). V shed 2 bases and J shed 4 bases, with 11 bases lying between them. CDR3 length: 14 residues. The DNA for the CDR3 is TGTGCCAGCAGTTTAGTTCCAGGGGCCACTGAAGCTTTCTTT. Residues: CASSLVPGATEAFF.

A remark on this clone: The same CDR3 is also encoded by other DNA sequences in this sample. The chain couples TRBV11-3 to TRBJ2-5; 7 bases map to TRBD1. The germline gives CDR1 SGHNT, CDR2 YENEEA. This CDR3 spans 14 amino acids. J lost 2 bases, V lost 3 bases, and 3 bases had no gene match. In DNA form, the CDR3 reads TGTGCCAGCAGCTTTGGGACAGCTCAAGAGACCCAGTACTTC. Its translation is CASSFGTAQETQYF.

The rearrangement joins TRBV18 to TRBJ2-2; D ambiguous. This CDR3 region has 13 residues. The germline V and J ends were trimmed by 1 base and 6 bases, with 6 bases remaining between them. Germline CDR1 reads KGHSH; CDR2 reads LQKENI. CDR3 DNA sequence: TGTGCCAGCTCACCACAGAGTTCCGGGGAGCTGTTTTTT. It codes for CASSPQSSGELFF.

The chain carries TRBV7-2 and TRBJ2-3, with 7 bases matching TRBD1. Germline assignment: CDR1 SGHTA and CDR2 FQGNSA. The CDR3 has 13 amino acids. After removal of 5 bases from V and 8 bases from J, the junction contained 7 bases not matched to a gene. The CDR3 region is CASSGRQGGTQYF. CDR3 bases: TGTGCCAGCAGCGGAAGACAGGGCGGTACGCAGTATTTT.

The chain employs TRBV29-1 and TRBJ1-2; D remains ambiguous. V was clipped by 3 bases and J by 5 bases, with 7 bases between them. There are 11 residues in the CDR3. CDR1 and CDR2 from the germline V gene are SQVTM and ANQGSEA. CDR3 nucleotides: TGCAGCGTTGAGGTCGAATATGGCTACACCTTC. Translated, it gives CSVEVEYGYTF.

This clone was seen just once. The rearrangement uses TRBV13 and TRBJ2-2; D gene ambiguous. The germline CDR1 and CDR2 sequences are PRHDT and FYEKMQ (reference sequence). The CDR3 spans 16 residues. V was shortened by 3 bases and J by 6 bases, with 17 bases between the two germline ends. The CDR3 bases are TGTGCCAGCAGCTTTAGTGACGGGCTAAGGGCCGGGGAGCTGTTTTTT. Residues: CASSFSDGLRAGELFF.

V gene TRBV6-6 combines with J gene TRBJ1-1, with D possibly being TRBD1 (5 bases). This CDR3 is 13 amino acids long. V lost 7 bases to trimming and J lost 4 bases, with 13 bases between them. Germline values: CDR1 MNHNY, CDR2 SVGAGI (reference sequence). Here the CDR3 DNA reads TGTGCCAGCAACCTGGGGGAGGGCACTGAAGCTTTCTTT. The encoded protein is CASNLGEGTEAFF.

The chain links TRBV28 to TRBJ2-7; TRBD2 matches 11 bases. The ends lost 6 bases at V and 6 bases at J; junction bases unmatched: 7. The CDR3 totals 14 residues. Germline V gene lookup returns CDR1 MDHEN and CDR2 SYDVKM. The CDR3 sequence: CASSPPGLAVEQYV. The CDR3 DNA follows: TGTGCCAGCAGCCCACCGGGACTAGCGGTCGAGCAGTACGTC.

DNA of the CDR3: TGTGCCACAAGAGGATTCCCCGCCTCTGGAAACACCATATATTTT. Its translation: CATRGFPASGNTIYF. The chain recombines TRBV6-5 with TRBJ1-3; D unclear. The CDR3 consists of 15 residues. In germline, CDR1 is MNHEY, CDR2 SVGAGI. V shed 10 bases and J shed 0 bases, with 16 bases lying between them.

The genes are TRBV6-5 and TRBJ1-1, with D unresolved. The V end was cut by 7 bases, the J end by 7 bases, with 10 bases between. Germline V CDR1 and CDR2: MNHEY, SVGAGI. The CDR3 consists of 11 residues. CDR3 coding DNA: TGTGCCAGCATCCGGGCAGATGAAGCTTTCTTT. It translates to CASIRADEAFF.

This clone was counted once. The V call is TRBV7-6, the J call TRBJ1-4, with 7 bases fitting TRBD1. The junction had 9 bases not matched to a gene; V was cut back by 5 bases and J by 6 bases. Per the germline V gene, CDR1 is SGHVS and CDR2 is FNYEAQ. The CDR3 is 15 residues long. This chain's CDR3 is CASSRTGQSYEKLFF. DNA of the CDR3: TGTGCCAGCAGCCGTACGGGACAGTCCTATGAAAAACTGTTTTTT.

The V call is TRBV19, the J call TRBJ2-1; D might be TRBD1 (6 bases). The CDR3 loop spans 15 amino acids. Germline-derived CDR1 and CDR2 are LNHDA and SQIVND (reference sequence). Trimming left V 4 bases short and J 0 bases short, with 10 bases between. The CDR3 nucleotides read TGTGCCAGTAGTAAGGACAGTAGCTCCTACAATGAGCAGTTCTTC. Its protein product is CASSKDSSSYNEQFF.

V gene TRBV27 combines with J gene TRBJ2-3, with 8 nucleotides matching TRBD2. V lost 8 bases, J lost 3 bases, and 7 bases stayed unmatched. From germline, CDR1 is MNHEY and CDR2 SMNVEV (reference sequence). CDR3 length: 14 residues. In DNA, the CDR3 is TGTGCCAGCCGGACGGCGGGGGGAACAGATACGCAGTATTTT. Its protein product is CASRTAGGTDTQYF.

The V gene is TRBV18, the J gene TRBJ2-2; D remains ambiguous. V was clipped by 0 bases and J by 10 bases, with 9 bases between them. The CDR3 totals 13 residues. In germline, CDR1 is KGHSH, CDR2 LQKENI. CDR3 protein: CASSPPVPEELFF. CDR3 DNA sequence: TGTGCCAGCTCACCACCCGTTCCAGAGGAGCTGTTTTTT. The full variable domain, rest sourced from reference TRBV18 and TRBJ2-2, is NAGVMQNPRHLVRRRGQEARLRCSPMKGHSHVYWYRQLPEEGLKFMVYLQKENIIDESGMPKERFSAEFPKEGPSILRIQQVVRGDSAAYFCASSPPVPEELFFGEGSRLTVL.

V usage is TRBV11-3 and J usage is TRBJ1-1; tentative D call: TRBD1 (5 bases). Trimming pared 4 bases from V and 1 base from J, leaving 13 bases between. In germline, CDR1 is SGHNT, CDR2 YENEEA. The length of the CDR3 is 15 residues. The CDR3 DNA is TGTGCCAGCAGCTCAGAGGGGATGAGGAACACTGAAGCTTTCTTT. This encodes CASSSEGMRNTEAFF.

For the CDR3, the DNA is TGTGCCAGCAGCTTAGCGGTAGGGGCCCCCTCCGATACGCAGTATTTT. Protein sequence: CASSLAVGAPSDTQYF. The rearrangement links TRBV7-6 to TRBJ2-3; tentative D call: TRBD1 (5 bases). The CDR3 length is 16 residues. Germline CDR1 and CDR2: SGHVS and FNYEAQ. Deletions cut 0 bases from V and 6 bases from J, with 16 bases between.

The chain is built from TRBV16 and TRBJ1-1, with D possibly TRBD1 on 6 matching bases. V was pared by 4 bases and J by 5 bases, with 17 bases between. CDR1 is KGHSY, CDR2 FQNENV, per germline. The CDR3 consists of 15 residues. The CDR3 nucleotides are TGTGCCAGCAGCCCCCCCATAGGGGGAGGAACTGAAGCTTTCTTT. Amino acids: CASSPPIGGGTEAFF.

V usage is TRBV27 and J usage is TRBJ1-2; D perhaps matches TRBD1 (5 bases). Per germline, CDR1 MNHEY and CDR2 SMNVEV (reference sequence). Trimming removed 6 bases from V and 8 bases from J, with 19 bases in between. CDR3 length equals 14 residues. The CDR3 DNA reads TGTGCCAGCAGCTACAGACAAGGGGTAATCGGCTACACCTTC. Protein: CASSYRQGVIGYTF.

This rearrangement joins TRBV7-2 to TRBJ2-3, with unresolved D. The CDR3 consists of 19 residues. Germline CDR1 and CDR2: SGHTA and FQGNSA. The V end was cut by 5 bases, the J end by 2 bases, with 26 bases between. CDR3 coding DNA: TGTGCCAGCAGCCCCTCGACCTCCCAGGCCCTCCATACCACAGATACGCAGTATTTT. The encoded protein is CASSPSTSQALHTTDTQYF.

The V call is TRBV11-1, the J call TRBJ2-1; 11 nucleotides match TRBD2. The CDR3 runs to 16 residues. V lost 1 base, J lost 6 bases, and 5 bases stayed unmatched. Looked up from germline, CDR1 is SGHAT and CDR2 is FQDESV (reference sequence). This chain's CDR3 is CASSLDGGLAANEQFF. The CDR3 region has the DNA TGTGCCAGCAGCTTAGACGGGGGACTAGCGGCCAATGAGCAGTTCTTC.

The chain combines TRBV6-5 with TRBJ2-6; D is perhaps TRBD1 (5 bases). Germline CDR1 reads MNHEY; CDR2 reads SVGAGI. The CDR3 length is 16 residues. V was pared by 3 bases and J by 0 bases, with 9 bases between. DNA for the CDR3: TGTGCCAGCAGTTATACAGGCGGCTCTGGGGCCAACGTCCTGACTTTC. This sequence encodes CASSYTGGSGANVLTF.

The chain carries TRBV11-3 and TRBJ2-3; 10 nucleotides line up with TRBD1. The germline V gene encodes CDR1 SGHNT and CDR2 YENEEA. Trimming took 5 bases from V and 3 from J; bases not matched to a gene: 8. The CDR3 extends over 16 amino acids. CDR3: CASSPPGTGATDTQYF. The CDR3 coding sequence is TGTGCCAGCAGCCCCCCTGGGACAGGGGCAACAGATACGCAGTATTTT.

J is TRBJ2-2 and V is TRBV19; a possible D gene is TRBD1 (6 bases). The CDR3 sequence is 15 residues long. CDR1 and CDR2 from the germline V gene are LNHDA and SQIVND (reference sequence). The V end lost 7 bases, the J end lost 1 base, and 13 bases lay between the germline ends. As DNA, the CDR3 is TGTGCCAGTATTCCGGGACATATGAACACCGGGGAGCTGTTTTTT. As protein: CASIPGHMNTGELFF.

DNA of the CDR3: TGTGCCAGCAGCTTAATCGGGACTAGTGGAAACGAGCAGTACTTC. Its protein is CASSLIGTSGNEQYF. V usage is TRBV7-2 and J usage is TRBJ2-7, with TRBD2 identical over 8 bases. With V trimmed by 2 bases and J by 5 bases, 8 bases remained unmatched. In germline, CDR1 is SGHTA, CDR2 FQGNSA. This CDR3 is built from 15 residues.

The gene calls are TRBV2 and TRBJ2-7, with D possibly being TRBD2 (5 bases). V shed 4 bases and J shed 7 bases, with 14 bases lying between them. Germline CDR1 is SNHLY and CDR2 is FYNNEI. The CDR3 totals 13 residues. This CDR3 is CASSGETHREQYF. DNA of the CDR3: TGTGCCAGCAGTGGGGAGACTCATCGGGAGCAGTACTTC. The whole variable domain, remainder taken from reference TRBV2 and TRBJ2-7, is EPEVTQTPSHQVTQMGQEVILRCVPISNHLYFYWYRQILGQKVEFLVSFYNNEISEKSEIFDDQFSVERPDGSNFTLKIRSTKLEDSAMYFCASSGETHREQYFGPGTRLTVT.

This chain links TRBV5-4 with TRBJ2-3; the D gene is possibly TRBD2 (6 bases). This CDR3 region has 18 residues. Germline V gene data show CDR1 as SGHNT and CDR2 as YYREEE (reference sequence). V lost 1 base and J lost 3, with 21 bases in between. The CDR3 spells CASSLRLEGGGETDTQYF. In DNA, the CDR3 is TGTGCCAGCAGCTTGAGGTTGGAGGGTGGTGGTGAAACAGATACGCAGTATTTT.